This is a list of T cell receptor beta chains from one sample in a study of monozygotic twins with inflammatory bowel disease. Each CDR3 protein gets one entry in TCRdb, which reprocessed the 5' RACE reads and gives no DNA. Its table records nearly 450,000 distinct CDR3 sequences. Material: blood. These receptors all come from a human donor with ulcerative colitis or Crohn's disease, or a healthy co-twin of an affected twin (not recorded which). CDR3s include the opening cysteine and the closing phenylalanine or tryptophan. The order of the fields is V gene, J gene, CDR3 protein.

TRBV19,TRBJ2-2,CASSNPSGNTGELFF
TRBV28,TRBJ2-1,CASGPRHRAVDEQFF
TRBV5-1,TRBJ2-7,CASSTGQGYAGYEQYF
TRBV5-1,TRBJ2-2,CASSFSGGAGLTGELFF
TRBV12-5,TRBJ2-5,CASASGERGQETQYF
TRBV4-3,TRBJ2-3,CASRDRGADTQYF
TRBV28,TRBJ1-1,CASSLRGRTMNTEAFF
TRBV18,TRBJ2-6,CASSPPSISGANVLTF
TRBV6-2/TRBV6-3,TRBJ1-2,CASSRDRGGYGYTF
TRBV3-1,TRBJ1-1,CASSRERGRVEAFF
TRBV18,TRBJ1-2,CASSPLGSEYGYTF
TRBV12-3/TRBV12-4,TRBJ1-3,CASSLWGIGNTIYF
TRBV11-2,TRBJ2-6,CASSGRWASGESGANVLTF
TRBV5-1,TRBJ1-3,CASSLDRGVNGNTIYF
TRBV7-9,TRBJ1-1,CASSSGTANTEAFF
TRBV7-2,TRBJ2-1,CASSSTSGSSRNEQFF
TRBV5-1,TRBJ2-5,CASSVPGQGFQLETQYF
TRBV7-2,TRBJ1-5,CASSLGQGMNQPQHF
TRBV4-2,TRBJ2-1,CASSPGLAGAGMTYNEQFF
TRBV11-2,TRBJ1-1,CASSLEGTRWTGPRLYTEAFF
TRBV5-6,TRBJ1-1,CASSLLMNTEAFF
TRBV12-3/TRBV12-4,TRBJ2-5,CASSRAGGLQETQYF
TRBV9,TRBJ1-3,CASKPSHSGNTIYF